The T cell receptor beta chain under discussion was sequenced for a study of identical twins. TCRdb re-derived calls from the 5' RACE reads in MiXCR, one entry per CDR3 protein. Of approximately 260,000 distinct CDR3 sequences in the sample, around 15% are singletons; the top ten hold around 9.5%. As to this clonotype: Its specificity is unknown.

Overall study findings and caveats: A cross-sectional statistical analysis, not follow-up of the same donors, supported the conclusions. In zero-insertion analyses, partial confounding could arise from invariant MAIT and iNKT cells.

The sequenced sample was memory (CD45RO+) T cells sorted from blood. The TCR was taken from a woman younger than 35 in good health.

The CDR3 spells CASSYSKGGAGYGYTF. The CDR3 bases are TGTGCCAGCAGTTACTCGAAAGGGGGCGCCGGCTATGGCTACACCTTC. J is TRBJ1-2 and V is TRBV6-2 or TRBV6-3; 7 bases line up with TRBD1. The CDR3 is 16 residues long. The trim removed 0 bases at V and 4 bases at J, leaving 8 bases unmatched. CDR1 and CDR2 (germline): MNHEY, SVGEGT.